The clone carrying this T cell receptor (beta chain) was recorded a few times. The antigen is undetermined. Reverse transcription of all isolated RNA meant that expressed TCRB transcripts were sequenced. Measured with immunoSEQ multiplex PCR; TCRdb has only the in-frame clones, and not every one. Here the sample spans 300,000 to 350,000 clones, roughly 14% being singletons. The sample belongs to a study of beta chain features in type 1 diabetes. Study-level results: Shorter TCRB CDR3s, moderately but significantly so, were found in Type 1 diabetes patients in all four CD4+ subsets. Insertions at VDJ junctions were less frequent in type 1 diabetes patients. These patients also deleted more nucleotides at the same junctions. Shorter templates might be favored by PCR, and equally so in patients and in controls.

V shed 1 base, J shed 7 bases, and the junction held 0 bases outside the gene matches. Germline V gene sequence: CDR1 GTSNPN, CDR2 SVGIG (reference sequence). CDR3 size: 13 residues. Material for sequencing was naive CD4+ T cells from blood. The V call is TRBV30, the J call TRBJ1-4; 10 bases align to TRBD1. This sequence was found in a woman under 30 with type 1 diabetes. The CDR3 DNA sequence: TGTGCCTGGAGTGGGGACAGGGGTGAAAAACTGTTTTTT. Its translation: CAWSGDRGEKLFF.